The source of this T cell receptor (beta chain) is a study of T cell repertoires in cytomegalovirus infection. General study results and limits: HLA-C-restricted CMV-specific TCR beta clonotypes prevailed in the ex vivo response.

CDR3 length equals 16 residues. V dropped 3 bases and J dropped 2; count of bases not matched to a gene: 5. There are many counts of this clonotype. Antigen unknown. TCRdb processed the reads anew with MiXCR; each CDR3 protein has one entry. The sample contains 270,000 or so distinct CDR3 sequences, over 15% of which appear only once. The clonotype comes from a human donor in good health (CMV status not recorded). Some clones in this sample may be carry-over from other donors' samples. Material: CD8+ T cells from PBMCs. This chain connects TRBV12-3 or TRBV12-4 to TRBJ2-1; the match to TRBD1 covers 9 bases. The CDR3 nucleotides are TGTGCCAGCAGTTTCGGGACAGGGCTACCCTACAATGAGCAGTTCTTC. This sequence encodes CASSFGTGLPYNEQFF.